This record covers a single T cell receptor beta chain. One junction end disagrees with the germline gene, perhaps due to a read error. This record belongs to a study of human T cells and chemical hapten exposure. The time point denotes: patch test 3, about 24 weeks after DPC sensitization. Sample treatment: therapeutic diphenylcyclopropenone sensitization with weekly scalp DPC. TCRdb re-called the RACE reads through MiXCR, storing one row per CDR3 protein. The sample lists 50,000 or so distinct CDR3 sequences; about 10% were seen once. The sequenced sample was whole blood, obtained in connection with sensitization to the hapten diphenylcyclopropenone (DPC). The clonotype comes from a woman aged 40 to 55 with alopecia areata. Some clones in this sample may be carry-over from other donors' samples.

CDR3 amino acids: CASSLGPGGYQETQYF. The CDR3 DNA is TGTGCCAGCAGTTTAGGGCCAGGGGGGTACCAAGAGACCCAGTACTTC. The chain links TRBV7-2 to TRBJ2-5, with TRBD1 as a possible D gene (7 bases). The V gene's germline CDR1 is SGHTA and CDR2 FQGNSA. CDR3 length: 16 amino acids.